This T cell receptor (beta chain) was recorded in a study of T cells after yellow fever vaccination. Study observations and caveats: FACS-sorted repertoires could harbor abundant contaminating bulk-population clonotypes. The booster response re-showed most primary clones: roughly 97% CD4, 88% CD8.

Per the germline V gene, CDR1 is LGHNA and CDR2 is YSLEER. The ends were cut back, 0 bases at V and 0 bases at J, with 12 bases in the middle. The CDR3 runs to 17 residues. In TCRdb, the 5' RACE reads were re-called with MiXCR into one record per CDR3 protein. The sample lists 500,000 to 650,000 distinct CDR3 sequences, around 17% occurring once. Points on this clonotype: Antigen specificity is unknown.

The chain joins TRBV4-3 to TRBJ1-3; D is unresolved. The sequence was collected from a man between 18 and 35 years old who received the YFV17D yellow fever vaccine. This sample comprised PBMCs, obtained about 5 days after the first yellow fever vaccination. The CDR3 protein is CASSQEGAFRSGNTIYF. In DNA, the CDR3 is TGCGCCAGCAGCCAAGAAGGAGCGTTCCGCTCTGGAAACACCATATATTTT.